Presented here are 8 T cell receptor beta chains from one specimen sequenced in a study of response to subunit inactivated influenza vaccine. TCRdb analysed the RT-PCR reads with MiXCR anew, one entry per CDR3 protein. The sample carries 500,000 to 600,000 distinct CDR3 sequences, 10% to 15% recorded once. The source was PBMCs from blood, collected on the day of vaccination. These receptors came from a man aged 45-60 years who received an inactivated influenza vaccine.

This clonotype came up many times. This chain uses TRBV10-3 with TRBJ2-7; D possibly corresponds to TRBD1 (6 bases). Germline assignment: CDR1 ENHRY and CDR2 SYGVKD. V was trimmed by 4 bases and J by 0 bases, leaving 13 bases between them. CDR3 length: 15 residues. The DNA for the CDR3 is TGTGCCATCAGTGGGCGGACAGCGTCCTCCTACGAGCAGTACTTC. Protein: CAISGRTASSYEQYF.

This chain connects TRBV5-5 to TRBJ2-7, with 9 bases that match TRBD2. Germline loops: CDR1 SGHKS, CDR2 YYEKEE (reference sequence). The CDR3 is made up of 16 amino acids. Germline trimming cut 1 base from V and 5 bases from J; bases unmatched to any gene: 10. CDR3 DNA sequence: TGTGCCAGCAGCTTGCTCGCTGCGGGAGGGCCCCACGAGCAGTACTTC. It specifies CASSLLAAGGPHEQYF.

V and J are TRBV7-9 and TRBJ2-3; D uncertain. This CDR3 is 17 amino acids long. Germline V gene lookup returns CDR1 SEHNR and CDR2 FQNEAQ (reference sequence). The V end lost 1 base, the J end lost 0 bases, and 14 bases lay between the germline ends. The CDR3 reads CASSLVSDGLSTDTQYF. For the CDR3, the DNA is TGTGCCAGCAGCTTAGTGTCCGACGGGCTGAGCACAGATACGCAGTATTTT.

Regarding this clonotype: This may stem from a read error, because a much larger clone lies one nucleotide away. The chain has TRBV5-1 and TRBJ2-3; TRBD2 agrees at 11 bases. With 4 bases clipped from V and 2 bases from J, the junction kept 6 bases outside the gene matches. The CDR3 consists of 16 residues. Germline CDR1 is SGHRS and CDR2 is YFSETQ. The CDR3 sequence is CASSRRLAGHTDTQYF. In DNA form, the CDR3 reads TGCGCCAGCAGCCGAAGACTAGCGGGGCACACAGATACGCAGTATTTT.

This clonotype was counted only a few times. The chain employs TRBV11-2 and TRBJ2-2; D unresolved. The CDR3 is 17 amino acids. With 0 bases removed from V and 6 bases from J, the gap between germline ends came to 17 bases. Germline lookup yields CDR1 SGHAT and CDR2 FQNNGV. This CDR3 is CASSLDFRPLTAGELFF. CDR3 sequence (DNA): TGTGCCAGCAGCTTAGATTTTCGGCCCCTCACTGCCGGGGAGCTGTTTTTT.

The V and J genes are TRBV4-1 and TRBJ2-1; 9 bases agree with TRBD2. J lost 7 bases, V lost 1 base, and 8 bases had no gene match. CDR1 is MGHRA and CDR2 is YSYEKL in the germline V gene. CDR3 length: 16 amino acids. The CDR3 loop is CASSQALRGGWNEQFF. The CDR3 nucleotides are TGCGCCAGCAGCCAAGCTCTGCGGGGGGGCTGGAATGAGCAGTTCTTC.

This clonotype occurred a few times. The chain combines TRBV12-3 or TRBV12-4 with TRBJ2-3; 9 nucleotides agree with TRBD2. V lost 6 bases, J lost 3 bases, and 4 bases stayed unmatched. The CDR3 totals 14 residues. The CDR3 is CASSQGLATDTQYF. DNA of the CDR3: TGTGCCAGCAGCCAGGGACTAGCAACAGATACGCAGTATTTT.

This chain joins TRBV7-3 and TRBJ2-2, with no clear D. This CDR3 contains 13 residues. From germline, CDR1 is SGHTA and CDR2 FQGTGA. The V end was cut by 1 base, the J end by 7 bases, with 7 bases between. Here the CDR3 DNA reads TGTGCCAGCAGCTTAAATGTTGACGGGGAGCTGTTTTTT. This gives the protein CASSLNVDGELFF.